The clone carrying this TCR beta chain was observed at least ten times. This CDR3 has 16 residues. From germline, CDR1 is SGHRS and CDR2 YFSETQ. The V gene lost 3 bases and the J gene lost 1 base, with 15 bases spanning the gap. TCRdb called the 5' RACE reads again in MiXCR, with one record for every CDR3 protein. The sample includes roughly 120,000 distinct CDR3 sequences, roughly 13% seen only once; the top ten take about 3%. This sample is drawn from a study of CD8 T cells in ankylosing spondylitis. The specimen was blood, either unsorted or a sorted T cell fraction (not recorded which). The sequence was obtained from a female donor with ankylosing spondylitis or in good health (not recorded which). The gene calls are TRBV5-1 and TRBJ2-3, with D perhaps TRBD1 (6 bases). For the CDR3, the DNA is TGCGCCAGCAGCTCAGGACAGTTAATCGGCACAGATACGCAGTATTTT. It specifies CASSSGQLIGTDTQYF. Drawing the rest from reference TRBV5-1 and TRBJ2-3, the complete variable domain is KAGVTQTPRYLIKTRGQQVTLSCSPISGHRSVSWYQQTPGQGLQFLFEYFSETQRNKGNFPGRFSGRQFSNSRSEMNVSTLELGDSALYLCASSSGQLIGTDTQYFGPGTRLTVL.